This T cell receptor beta chain stems from a study of blood T cell repertoires in COVID-19. Study-level information: The United States, Italy and Spain provided the acute and convalescent COVID-19 samples. PBMCs, B-cell-depleted T cells, or T cells provided the cDNA or gDNA that made up the material.

Authors' data handling: Counts of nucleated cells, estimated from reference gene primer amplification, were obtained. Sequencing was performed with immunoSEQ multiplex PCR; in TCRdb, only in-frame clones are kept and a portion is missing. V and J calls and clone size are copied from that table; D and trimming were computed from the DNA. The top ten hold 20% to 25% of the sample, which has 70,000 to 85,000 clones, around 82% seen once. This CDR3 region has 15 residues. Germline CDR1 is MNHEY and CDR2 is SVGAGI. V was trimmed by 2 bases and J by 4 bases, leaving 12 bases between them. The sample comprised peripheral blood. The sequence derives from a human donor in a cohort sampled during active COVID-19. The rearrangement uses TRBV6-5 and TRBJ2-1, with D perhaps TRBD1 (6 bases). CDR3 in DNA: TGTGCCAGCAGTTACCGAGCAGGGGCGTACAATGAGCAGTTCTTC. Its translation is CASSYRAGAYNEQFF.